This T cell receptor (beta chain) stems from a study of cytomegalovirus exposure and HLA in healthy donors. Study results and caveats: With later analysis, a missense DCLRE1C variant became linked to TCR beta V- and J-gene trimming. Published work reported that the classifier diagnosed cytomegalovirus status with high specificity and sensitivity.

Primers included in the PCR were 60 Vbeta and 13 Jbeta primers. The assay was immunoSEQ multiplex PCR, and TCRdb's table has in-frame clones only and misses some. The data contain some 180,000 clones, approximately 79% of them singletons. Comments on this clone: The antigen is not known.

The CDR3 consists of 13 residues. The trim removed 5 bases at V and 7 bases at J, leaving 2 bases unmatched. Germline V gene data show CDR1 as SGHTS and CDR2 as YDEGEE. V usage is TRBV5-8 and J usage is TRBJ2-2, with 10 nucleotides matching TRBD1. This TCR derives from a male donor in good health and CMV-seronegative. Sequenced input: PBMCs. CDR3: CASRTGGSGELFF. The CDR3 DNA follows: TGTGCCAGCAGGACAGGGGGCAGCGGGGAGCTGTTTTTT.